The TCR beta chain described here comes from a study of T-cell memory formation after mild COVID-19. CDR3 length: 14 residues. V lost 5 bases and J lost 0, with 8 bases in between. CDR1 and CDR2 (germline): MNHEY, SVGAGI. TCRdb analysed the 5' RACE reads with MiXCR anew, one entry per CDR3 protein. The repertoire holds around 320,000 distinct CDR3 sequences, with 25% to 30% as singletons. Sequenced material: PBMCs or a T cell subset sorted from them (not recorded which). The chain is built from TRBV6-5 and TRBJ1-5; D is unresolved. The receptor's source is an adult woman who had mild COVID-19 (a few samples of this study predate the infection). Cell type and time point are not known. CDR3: CASSHGYSNQPQHF. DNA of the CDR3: TGTGCCAGCAGTCACGGGTATAGCAATCAGCCCCAGCATTTT.